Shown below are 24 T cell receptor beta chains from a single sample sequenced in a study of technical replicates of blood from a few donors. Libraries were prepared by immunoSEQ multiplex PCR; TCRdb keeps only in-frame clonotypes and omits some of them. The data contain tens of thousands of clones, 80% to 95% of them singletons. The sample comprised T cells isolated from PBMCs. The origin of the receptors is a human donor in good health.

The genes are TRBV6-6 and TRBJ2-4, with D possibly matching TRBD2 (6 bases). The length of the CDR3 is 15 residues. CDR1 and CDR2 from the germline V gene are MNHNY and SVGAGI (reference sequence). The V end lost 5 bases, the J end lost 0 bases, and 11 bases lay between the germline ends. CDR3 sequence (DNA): TGTGCCAGCAGTCTCTGGCGGGAAGCCAAAAACATTCAGTACTTC. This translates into CASSLWREAKNIQYF.

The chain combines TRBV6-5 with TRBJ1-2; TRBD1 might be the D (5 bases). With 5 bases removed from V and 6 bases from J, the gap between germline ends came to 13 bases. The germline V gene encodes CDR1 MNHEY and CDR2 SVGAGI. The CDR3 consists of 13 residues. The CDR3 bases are TGTGCCAGCAGTAACACAGGTACCGATGGCTACACCTTC. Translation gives CASSNTGTDGYTF.

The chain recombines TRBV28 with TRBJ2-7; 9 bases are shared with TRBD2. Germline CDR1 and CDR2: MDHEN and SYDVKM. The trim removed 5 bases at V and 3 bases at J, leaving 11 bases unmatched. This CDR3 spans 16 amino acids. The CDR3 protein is CASSASLAGLNYEQYF. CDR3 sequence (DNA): TGTGCCAGCAGTGCTAGTCTAGCGGGACTAAACTACGAGCAGTACTTC.

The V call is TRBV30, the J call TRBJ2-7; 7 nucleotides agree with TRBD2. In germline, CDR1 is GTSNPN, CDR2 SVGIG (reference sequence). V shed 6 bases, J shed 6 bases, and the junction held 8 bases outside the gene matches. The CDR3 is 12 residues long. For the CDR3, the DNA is TGTGCCTGTGGGATTGGCGGGAGCGAGCAGTACTTC. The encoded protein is CACGIGGSEQYF.

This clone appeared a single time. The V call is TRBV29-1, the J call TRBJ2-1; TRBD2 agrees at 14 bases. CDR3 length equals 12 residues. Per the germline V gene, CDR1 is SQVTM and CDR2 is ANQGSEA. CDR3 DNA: TGCCTGGGACTAGCGGGAGTAAATGAGCAGTTCTTC. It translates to CLGLAGVNEQFF.

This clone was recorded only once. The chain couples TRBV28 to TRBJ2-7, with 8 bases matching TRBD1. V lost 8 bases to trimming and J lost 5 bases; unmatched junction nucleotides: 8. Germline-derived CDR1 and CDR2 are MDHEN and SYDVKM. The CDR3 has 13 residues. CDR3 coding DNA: TGTGCCAGCGCCCAGGGGGCTTTCAACGAGCAGTACTTC. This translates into CASAQGAFNEQYF.

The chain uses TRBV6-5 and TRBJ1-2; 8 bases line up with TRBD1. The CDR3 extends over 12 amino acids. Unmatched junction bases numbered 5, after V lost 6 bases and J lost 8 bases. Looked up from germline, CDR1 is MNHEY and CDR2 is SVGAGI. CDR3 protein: CASRQGVQGYTF. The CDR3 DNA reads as TGTGCCAGCAGACAGGGGGTGCAGGGCTACACCTTC.

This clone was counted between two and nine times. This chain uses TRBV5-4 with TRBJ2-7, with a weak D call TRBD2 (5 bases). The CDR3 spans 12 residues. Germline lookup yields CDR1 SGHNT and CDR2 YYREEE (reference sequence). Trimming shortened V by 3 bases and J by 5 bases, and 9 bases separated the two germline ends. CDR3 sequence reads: CASSYRGNEQYF. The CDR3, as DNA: TGTGCCAGCAGCTACAGAGGGAACGAGCAGTACTTC. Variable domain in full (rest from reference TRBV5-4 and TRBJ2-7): ETGVTQSPTHLIKTRGQQVTLRCSSQSGHNTVSWYQQALGQGPQFIFQYYREEENGRGNFPPRFSGLQFPNYSSELNVNALELDDSALYLCASSYRGNEQYFGPGTRLTVT.

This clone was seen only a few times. CDR3: CASSPRTERGNTIYF. In nucleotides, the CDR3 is TGCGCCAGCAGCCCGCGGACAGAACGTGGAAACACCATATATTTT. This chain uses TRBV5-1 with TRBJ1-3; perhaps TRBD1 as D (6 bases). V was clipped by 4 bases and J by 3 bases, with 14 bases between them. Germline V CDR1 and CDR2: SGHRS, YFSETQ. CDR3 length equals 15 residues. Drawing the rest from reference TRBV5-1 and TRBJ1-3, the complete variable domain is KAGVTQTPRYLIKTRGQQVTLSCSPISGHRSVSWYQQTPGQGLQFLFEYFSETQRNKGNFPGRFSGRQFSNSRSEMNVSTLELGDSALYLCASSPRTERGNTIYFGEGSWLTVV.

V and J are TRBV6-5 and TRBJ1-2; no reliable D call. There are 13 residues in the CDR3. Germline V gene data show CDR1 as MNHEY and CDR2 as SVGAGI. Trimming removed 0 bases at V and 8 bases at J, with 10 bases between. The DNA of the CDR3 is TGTGCCAGCAGTTACTCGACGGTCGGGGGCTACACCTTC. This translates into CASSYSTVGGYTF.

CDR3: CSFVAGGIYNEQFF. The CDR3 coding sequence is TGCAGCTTTGTAGCGGGAGGAATTTACAATGAGCAGTTCTTC. V usage is TRBV29-1 and J usage is TRBJ2-1; TRBD2 matches 10 bases. The CDR3 length is 14 residues. V lost 8 bases and J lost 4; bases outside the gene matches: 8. CDR1 and CDR2 (germline): SQVTM, ANQGSEA.

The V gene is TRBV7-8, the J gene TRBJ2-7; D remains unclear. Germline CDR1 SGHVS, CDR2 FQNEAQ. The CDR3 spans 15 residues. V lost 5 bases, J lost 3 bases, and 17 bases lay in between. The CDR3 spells CASSPIIQSLYEQYF. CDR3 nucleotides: TGTGCCAGCAGCCCCATTATACAGTCTCTCTACGAGCAGTACTTC.

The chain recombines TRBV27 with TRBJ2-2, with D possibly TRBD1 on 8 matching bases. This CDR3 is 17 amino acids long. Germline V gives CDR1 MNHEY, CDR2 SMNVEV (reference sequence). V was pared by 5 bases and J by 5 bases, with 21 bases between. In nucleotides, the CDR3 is TGTGCCAGCAGTATATACAGGGGGGGGGTGGAAACCGGGGAGCTGTTTTTT. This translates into CASSIYRGGVETGELFF.

The CDR3 DNA sequence: TGCGCCAGCAGCCAAACGGGGACTAGCGGGAGGCAAGAGACCCAGTACTTC. Translated: CASSQTGTSGRQETQYF. The chain has TRBV4-1 and TRBJ2-5, with 15 bases fitting TRBD2. This CDR3 has 17 amino acids. The germline CDR1 and CDR2 sequences are MGHRA and YSYEKL. With V trimmed by 2 bases and J by 2 bases, 3 bases remained unmatched.

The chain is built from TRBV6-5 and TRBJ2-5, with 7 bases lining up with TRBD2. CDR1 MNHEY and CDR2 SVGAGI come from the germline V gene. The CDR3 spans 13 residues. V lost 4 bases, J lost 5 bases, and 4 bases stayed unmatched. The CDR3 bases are TGTGCCAGCAGTTCCGGGACTATCGAGACCCAGTACTTC. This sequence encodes CASSSGTIETQYF.

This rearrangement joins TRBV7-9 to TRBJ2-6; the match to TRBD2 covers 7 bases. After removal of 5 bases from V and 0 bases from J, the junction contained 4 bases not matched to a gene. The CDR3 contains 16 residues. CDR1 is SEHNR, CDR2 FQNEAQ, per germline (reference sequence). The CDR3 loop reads CASSERDYSGANVLTF. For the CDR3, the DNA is TGTGCCAGCAGCGAACGGGACTACTCTGGGGCCAACGTCCTGACTTTC.

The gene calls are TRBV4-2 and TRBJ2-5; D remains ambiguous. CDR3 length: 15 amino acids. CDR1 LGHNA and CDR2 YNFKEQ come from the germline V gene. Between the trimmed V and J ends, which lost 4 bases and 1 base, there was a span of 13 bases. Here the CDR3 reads CASSPFLSFQETQYF. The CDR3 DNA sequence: TGTGCCAGCAGCCCCTTCCTAAGCTTCCAAGAGACCCAGTACTTC.

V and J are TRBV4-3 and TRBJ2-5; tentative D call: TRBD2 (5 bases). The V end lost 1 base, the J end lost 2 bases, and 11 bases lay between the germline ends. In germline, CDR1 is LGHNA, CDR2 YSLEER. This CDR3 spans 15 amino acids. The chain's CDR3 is CASSQVIREQETQYF. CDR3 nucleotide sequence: TGCGCCAGCAGCCAAGTTATAAGGGAGCAAGAGACCCAGTACTTC.

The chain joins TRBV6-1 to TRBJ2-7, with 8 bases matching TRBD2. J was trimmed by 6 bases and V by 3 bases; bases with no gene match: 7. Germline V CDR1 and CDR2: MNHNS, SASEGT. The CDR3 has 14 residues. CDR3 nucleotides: TGTGCCAGCAGTGAGGAGCGGGAGCTAAGCGAGCAGTACTTC. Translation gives CASSEERELSEQYF.

CDR3 residues: CAAAGGGINTGELFF. Here the CDR3 DNA reads TGTGCCGCAGCGGGGGGTGGTATCAACACCGGGGAGCTGTTTTTT. V is TRBV6-1 and J is TRBJ2-2, with TRBD2 identical over 9 bases. The CDR3 consists of 15 residues. The junction had 9 bases not matched to a gene; V was cut back by 11 bases and J by 2 bases. CDR1 is MNHNS and CDR2 is SASEGT in the germline V gene.

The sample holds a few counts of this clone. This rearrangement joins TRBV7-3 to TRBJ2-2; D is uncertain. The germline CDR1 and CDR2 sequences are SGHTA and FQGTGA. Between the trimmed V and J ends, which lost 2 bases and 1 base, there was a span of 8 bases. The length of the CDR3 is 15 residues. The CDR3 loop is CASSLGSGNTGELFF. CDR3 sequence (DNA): TGTGCCAGCAGCTTAGGTTCCGGGAACACCGGGGAGCTGTTTTTT.

The CDR3 nucleotides read TGCGCCAGCAGGAAACGGGAGGTCGATGAGCAGTTCTTC. It codes for CASRKREVDEQFF. V usage is TRBV5-1 and J usage is TRBJ2-1, with TRBD2 identical over 7 bases. Germline CDR1 reads SGHRS; CDR2 reads YFSETQ. CDR3 size: 13 residues. The V and J ends lost 5 bases and 8 bases, in that order; junction bases with no gene match: 7. The full variable domain, with the rest looked up from reference TRBV5-1 and TRBJ2-1, is KAGVTQTPRYLIKTRGQQVTLSCSPISGHRSVSWYQQTPGQGLQFLFEYFSETQRNKGNFPGRFSGRQFSNSRSEMNVSTLELGDSALYLCASRKREVDEQFFGPGTRLTVL.

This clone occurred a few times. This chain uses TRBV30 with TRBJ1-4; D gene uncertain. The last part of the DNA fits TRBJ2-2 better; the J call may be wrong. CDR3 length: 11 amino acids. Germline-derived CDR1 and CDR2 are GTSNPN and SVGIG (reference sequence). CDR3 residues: CAWSVKTELFF. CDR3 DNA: TGTGCCTGGAGTGTAAAGACGGAGCTGTTTTTT.

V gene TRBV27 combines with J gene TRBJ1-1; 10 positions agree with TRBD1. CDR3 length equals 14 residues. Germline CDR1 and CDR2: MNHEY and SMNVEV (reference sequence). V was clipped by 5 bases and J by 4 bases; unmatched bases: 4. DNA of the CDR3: TGTGCCAGCAGTGACAGGGGGCGAGGCACTGAAGCTTTCTTT. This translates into CASSDRGRGTEAFF.